Listed below are T cell receptor beta chains from one sample, sequenced in a study of PD-L1 blockade in urothelial cancer. Produced via immunoSEQ multiplex PCR; TCRdb's table is partial and in-frame only. The repertoire has about 86,000 clones, about 84% of them found once; the top ten carry roughly an eighth. Source: PBMCs, taken around atezolizumab (anti-PD-L1) treatment. Receptor source: a man in his 60s with urothelial cancer. Both conserved end residues are part of each CDR3. A D gene is named only where the DNA matches it firmly. Expanded clones are given a class, and other clones once, few, many or no size at all.

j_call v_call clone_size d_call cdr3_aa cdr3_nt
TRBJ2-7 TRBV7-8 . TRBD2 CASSLSTGGYEQYF TGTGCCAGCAGCTTATCTACGGGGGGCTACGAGCAGTACTTC
TRBJ1-5 TRBV5-8 . . CASSWTENNQPQHF TGTGCCAGCAGTTGGACAGAGAACAATCAGCCCCAGCATTTT
TRBJ2-4 TRBV5-1 . TRBD2 CASSTLLAGGIKNIQYF TGCGCCAGCAGCACCCTTCTAGCGGGAGGCATCAAAAACATTCAGTACTTC
TRBJ2-5 TRBV30 . TRBD1 CAWIRDSSTEQYF TGTGCCTGGATACGGGACAGTAGTACGGAGCAGTACTTC
TRBJ2-7 TRBV2 . TRBD2 CASTRVGLAGVNPYEQYF TGTGCCAGCACTCGAGTGGGACTAGCGGGGGTGAACCCCTACGAGCAGTACTTC
TRBJ2-6 TRBV5-1 . TRBD1 CASSSTGGDVLTF TGCGCCAGCAGCTCTACAGGGGGCGACGTCCTGACTTTC
TRBJ1-2 TRBV9 . . CASSVARGVGYTF TGTGCCAGCAGCGTAGCAAGAGGCGTCGGCTACACCTTC
TRBJ1-5 TRBV27 once . CASSRAMGDSNQPQHF TGTGCCAGCAGTCGTGCAATGGGCGATAGCAATCAGCCCCAGCATTTT
TRBJ2-7 TRBV18 . . CASSLRGDEQYF TGTGCCAGCTCACTACGGGGAGACGAGCAGTACTTC
TRBJ1-4 TRBV6-5 many . CATSRQSDGKLFF TGTGCCACCTCGCGACAGAGCGATGGAAAACTGTTTTTT
TRBJ2-3 TRBV11-3 once . CASSPSPVSTDTQYF TGTGCCAGCAGCCCTAGTCCAGTTAGCACAGATACGCAGTATTTT
TRBJ2-7 TRBV2 . TRBD2 CASSVTSGRGYEQYF TGTGCCAGCAGTGTAACTAGCGGGAGGGGGTACGAGCAGTACTTC
TRBJ2-7 TRBV30 . TRBD2 CAWSTVTSDSYEQYF TGTGCCTGGAGCACGGTGACTAGCGATTCCTACGAGCAGTACTTC
TRBJ2-2 TRBV9 . . CASSAPSGELFF TGTGCCAGCAGCGCCCCCTCCGGGGAGCTGTTTTTT
TRBJ1-2 TRBV27 once TRBD1 CASSTLGTGGPVGYTF TGTGCCAGCAGTACCCTCGGGACAGGGGGGCCAGTTGGCTACACCTTC
TRBJ1-1 TRBV7-3 . TRBD1 CASSARTGRTEAFF TGTGCCAGCAGCGCCCGGACAGGGCGGACTGAAGCTTTCTTT
TRBJ2-1 TRBV7-8 . . CASSSQYRTDNEQFF TGTGCCAGCAGCTCACAATACAGAACCGACAATGAGCAGTTCTTC
TRBJ1-1 TRBV9 few . CASSDLRGFGEAFF TGTGCCAGCAGTGATCTCCGGGGGTTTGGTGAAGCTTTCTTT
TRBJ2-1 TRBV21-1 . . CASSSGSPSYNEQFF TGTGCCAGCAGCAGCGGGAGTCCTTCCTACAATGAGCAGTTCTTC
TRBJ2-5 TRBV19 . . CASSVGGEETQYF TGTGCCAGTAGTGTAGGGGGAGAAGAGACCCAGTACTTC
TRBJ1-5 TRBV7-2 . . CASSFEEKQPQHF TGTGCCAGCAGCTTCGAGGAGAAGCAGCCCCAGCATTTT
TRBJ2-3 TRBV6-6 . TRBD2 CASSYGGRGSTDTQYF TGTGCCAGCAGTTACGGCGGGCGGGGGAGCACAGATACGCAGTATTTT
TRBJ2-3 TRBV7-3 . TRBD2 CASSLSGSDTDTQYF TGTGCCAGCAGCCTTAGCGGGAGTGATACAGATACGCAGTATTTT
TRBJ2-6 TRBV18 . . CASSPSGHKTSGANVLTF TGTGCCAGCTCACCCTCGGGACACAAAACCTCTGGGGCCAACGTCCTGACTTTC
TRBJ2-7 TRBV5-1 . . CASSLRIAYEQYF TGCGCCAGCAGCTTGCGTATAGCCTACGAGCAGTACTTC
TRBJ1-6 TRBV28 . . CASGAGVRNSPLHF TGTGCCAGCGGGGCAGGGGTCAGAAATTCACCCCTCCACTTT
TRBJ2-7 TRBV20-1 . . CSARRTYEQYF TGCAGTGCTAGGAGGACCTACGAGCAGTACTTC
TRBJ2-2 TRBV9 . TRBD1 CASSVAGQGNTGELFF TGTGCCAGCAGCGTAGCAGGACAGGGGAACACCGGGGAGCTGTTTTTT
TRBJ1-5 TRBV4-1 once . CASSQDLAGSYYSNQPQHF TGCGCCAGCAGCCAAGATCTCGCGGGCTCCTATTATAGCAATCAGCCCCAGCATTTT
TRBJ1-3 TRBV6-5 . . CASSSRGVGNTIYF TGTGCCAGCAGTTCCCGCGGGGTAGGAAACACCATATATTTT
TRBJ2-1 TRBV7-8 . TRBD1 CASSLVERGRKTHNNEQFF TGTGCCAGCAGCTTAGTTGAGAGGGGGCGGAAAACTCACAACAATGAGCAGTTCTTC
TRBJ2-6 TRBV27 . TRBD2 CASSLWGKTSLSSGANVLTF TGTGCCAGCAGTTTATGGGGGAAGACTAGCCTTAGCTCTGGGGCCAACGTCCTGACTTTC
TRBJ1-4 TRBV4-1 . TRBD1 CASSRYGTGEFDEKLFF TGCGCCAGCAGCCGATACGGGACAGGGGAATTTGATGAAAAACTGTTTTTT
TRBJ2-2 TRBV2 . TRBD1 CASSVRSGGPGELFF TGTGCCAGCAGTGTCAGGTCAGGGGGCCCCGGGGAGCTGTTTTTT
TRBJ2-1 TRBV7-2 . . CASSPRNNEQFF TGTGCCAGCAGCCCTAGGAACAATGAGCAGTTCTTC
TRBJ2-3 TRBV9 . . CASSVGRGTSTDTQYF TGTGCCAGCAGCGTAGGACGGGGGACTAGCACAGATACGCAGTATTTT
TRBJ1-2 TRBV29-1 . . CSVEERPLQSYGYTF TGCAGCGTTGAAGAGCGGCCCCTTCAGAGCTATGGCTACACCTTC
TRBJ2-7 TRBV7-6 . . CASSPRLDSGEQYF TGTGCCAGCAGCCCTCGGTTAGATTCAGGAGAGCAGTACTTC
TRBJ1-2 TRBV7-8 . TRBD1 CASTVAGGNYGYTF TGTGCCAGCACGGTAGCAGGGGGCAACTATGGCTACACCTTC
TRBJ2-2 TRBV2 few TRBD2 CASSEYVTSATGELFF TGTGCCAGCAGTGAATATGTAACTAGCGCCACCGGGGAGCTGTTTTTT
TRBJ2-3 TRBV5-1 . . CASSLARDTQYF TGCGCCAGCAGCTTGGCCAGGGATACGCAGTATTTT
TRBJ1-2 TRBV30 once . CAWSTGGYGYTF TGTGCCTGGAGTACAGGCGGCTATGGCTACACCTTC
TRBJ2-1 TRBV11-2 . TRBD1 CASSADRVAEQFF TGTGCCAGCAGCGCAGACAGGGTGGCTGAGCAGTTCTTC
TRBJ2-1 TRBV5-1 . TRBD1 CASSLAEYTGGSEQFF TGCGCCAGCAGCTTGGCCGAATATACAGGGGGCAGTGAGCAGTTCTTC
TRBJ2-1 TRBV6-6 . TRBD2 CASGGSRGLYNEQFF TGTGCCAGCGGGGGTTCGCGGGGACTATACAATGAGCAGTTCTTC
TRBJ2-7 TRBV7-2 once . CASSLPSQGSQGEQYF TGTGCCAGCAGCTTACCGTCCCAGGGCTCCCAAGGCGAGCAGTACTTC
TRBJ2-7 TRBV19 . . CASSDRKNEQYF TGTGCCAGTAGCGACAGGAAAAACGAGCAGTACTTC
TRBJ2-7 TRBV11-2 . . CASSLAGGSYEQYF TGTGCCAGCAGCTTAGCCGGCGGATCCTACGAGCAGTACTTC
TRBJ2-7 TRBV18 . TRBD1 CASSPGQGGLSEQYF TGTGCCAGCTCACCGGGACAGGGGGGGTTAAGCGAGCAGTACTTC